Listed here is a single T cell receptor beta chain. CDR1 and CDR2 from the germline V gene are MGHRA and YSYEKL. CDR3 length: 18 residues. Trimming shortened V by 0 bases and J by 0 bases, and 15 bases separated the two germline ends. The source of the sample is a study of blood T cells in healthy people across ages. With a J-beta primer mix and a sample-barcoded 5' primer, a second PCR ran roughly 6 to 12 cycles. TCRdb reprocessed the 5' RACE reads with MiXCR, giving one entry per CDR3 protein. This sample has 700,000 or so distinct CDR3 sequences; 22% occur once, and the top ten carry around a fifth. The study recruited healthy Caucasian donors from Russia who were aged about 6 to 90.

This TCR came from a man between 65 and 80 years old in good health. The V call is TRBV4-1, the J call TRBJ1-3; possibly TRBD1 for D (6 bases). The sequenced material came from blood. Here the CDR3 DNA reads TGCGCCAGCAGCCAAGAAAACTCCGACAGGCCCTCTGGAAACACCATATATTTT. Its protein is CASSQENSDRPSGNTIYF.